The clone carrying this TCR beta chain occurred a few times. As yet, its antigen is unknown. The germline V gene encodes CDR1 MDHEN and CDR2 SYDVKM. The length of the CDR3 is 11 residues. V gave up 10 bases and J gave up 4 bases, with 8 bases separating them. A second roughly 6 to 11 cycle PCR used barcoded and J-beta primers. The study obtained at least 2.5 million CDR3-containing paired-end reads from every sample. TCRdb re-derived calls from the 5' RACE reads in MiXCR, one entry per CDR3 protein. The sample has 700,000 to 900,000 distinct CDR3 sequences; 50% to 65% are singletons. This sample stems from a study of blood T cells in healthy people across ages. Study observations and caveats: Older individuals had lower TCR beta diversity per million T cells (the decline was roughly linear). PBMCs left unsorted prevented a conclusive naive versus antigen-experienced comparison.

The chain is built from TRBV28 and TRBJ2-1; D is ambiguous. The clonotype comes from an elderly man in good health. Material for sequencing was blood. Written as DNA, the CDR3 is TGTGCCACTGGGGTGTACAATGAGCAGTTCTTC. Amino acids: CATGVYNEQFF.